Following are 18 T cell receptor beta chains from one sample sequenced in a study of CD8 T cells in Susac syndrome. Random hexamers were used to reverse transcribe the RNA input (roughly 0.5 to 1 ug). Using its own MiXCR run on the immunoSEQ multiplex PCR reads, TCRdb lists one record per CDR3 protein. Of about 300,000 distinct CDR3 sequences listed, about 91% are singletons. The sample taken for sequencing was CD8+ T cells from PBMCs. These receptors all come from a human donor with multiple sclerosis.

This clonotype was detected only a few times. The chain recombines TRBV6-1 with TRBJ2-1, with TRBD2 matching over 7 bases. CDR1 and CDR2 (germline): MNHNS, SASEGT. The CDR3 loop spans 14 amino acids. V trimming: 6 bases; J trimming: 7 bases; junction bases outside the gene matches: 9. The CDR3: CASRRREIGNEQFF. Written as DNA, the CDR3 is TGTGCCAGCAGGAGGCGGGAGATCGGAAATGAGCAGTTCTTC.

A single count supports this clonotype. V gene TRBV28 combines with J gene TRBJ2-7; 15 nucleotides align to TRBD2. The CDR3 loop spans 17 amino acids. CDR1 MDHEN and CDR2 SYDVKM come from the germline V gene. Trimming cost V 4 bases and J 2 bases; bases outside gene matches: 6. The CDR3 region has the DNA TGTGCCAGCAGTTCGGGACTAGCGGGAGGCGCCACCTACGAGCAGTACTTC. It yields the protein CASSSGLAGGATYEQYF.

The chain carries TRBV20-1 and TRBJ2-7; no clear D gene. Germline values: CDR1 DFQATT, CDR2 SNEGSKA (reference sequence). The CDR3 spans 15 residues. Deletions cut 1 base from V and 2 bases from J, with 15 bases between. The CDR3 DNA reads TGCAGTGCTAGAGGGACGTACGAAGGAACCTACGAGCAGTACTTC. Translation gives CSARGTYEGTYEQYF.

The V call is TRBV27, the J call TRBJ1-4; the D is unclear. The length of the CDR3 is 17 residues. Trimming removed 6 bases from V and 0 bases from J, with 17 bases in between. Germline CDR1 and CDR2: MNHEY and SMNVEV (reference sequence). The CDR3, as DNA: TGTGCCAGCAGCCCCTTGGTAGACGTCGCAACTAATGAAAAACTGTTTTTT. Translating it yields CASSPLVDVATNEKLFF.

The chain couples TRBV27 to TRBJ2-1; 8 positions agree with TRBD1. This CDR3 has 15 amino acids. V dropped 6 bases and J dropped 2; count of bases not matched to a gene: 6. Per the germline V gene, CDR1 is MNHEY and CDR2 is SMNVEV (reference sequence). Here the CDR3 reads CASRDDRGPYNEQFF. DNA for the CDR3: TGTGCCAGCAGGGACGACAGGGGACCCTACAATGAGCAGTTCTTC.

The gene calls are TRBV7-9 and TRBJ2-1; D call uncertain. V dropped 4 bases and J dropped 13 bases, with 14 bases sitting between them. Germline-derived CDR1 and CDR2 are SEHNR and FQNEAQ (reference sequence). CDR3 length: 12 residues. CDR3 coding DNA: TGTGCCAGCAGCTCGGATCCTTACTTTCAGTTCTTC. This codes for CASSSDPYFQFF.

CDR3: CASRAGGTPAKTQYF. CDR3 coding DNA: TGCGCCAGCAGAGCTGGTGGGACACCTGCCAAGACCCAGTACTTC. The chain recombines TRBV5-1 with TRBJ2-5; a weak D match, TRBD1 (6 bases). This CDR3 is built from 15 residues. From germline, CDR1 is SGHRS and CDR2 YFSETQ. Trimming left V 5 bases short and J 6 bases short, with 20 bases between.

This clonotype appeared once. J is TRBJ2-3 and V is TRBV28; D is uncertain. Germline CDR1 reads MDHEN; CDR2 reads SYDVKM. V lost 9 bases and J lost 0, with 10 bases in between. This CDR3 region has 13 residues. CDR3 nucleotide sequence: TGTGCCAGTATGATAGAAAGCACAGATACGCAGTATTTT. Residues: CASMIESTDTQYF. The full variable domain, rest sourced from reference TRBV28 and TRBJ2-3, is DVKVTQSSRYLVKRTGEKVFLECVQDMDHENMFWYRQDPGLGLRLIYFSYDVKMKEKGDIPEGYSVSREKKERFSLILESASTNQTSMYLCASMIESTDTQYFGPGTRLTVL.

The V gene is TRBV12-3 or TRBV12-4, the J gene TRBJ2-1; D gene uncertain. CDR3 length equals 17 residues. V was shortened by 0 bases and J by 4 bases, with 16 bases between the two germline ends. The CDR3 is CASSLAPVGWGYNEQFF. CDR3 in DNA: TGTGCCAGCAGTTTAGCGCCGGTGGGATGGGGATACAATGAGCAGTTCTTC.

The V gene is TRBV7-9, the J gene TRBJ2-7; D not resolved. V lost 1 base and J 3 bases, leaving 13 bases between the germline ends. Germline CDR1 is SEHNR and CDR2 is FQNEAQ (reference sequence). The CDR3 has 15 amino acids. The DNA for the CDR3 is TGTGCCAGCAGCTTAGAAGGACGGATGATCTACGAGCAGTACTTC. It yields the protein CASSLEGRMIYEQYF.

This clonotype was counted once. V gene TRBV7-3 combines with J gene TRBJ2-1; D gene unclear. The CDR3 loop spans 15 amino acids. CDR1 is SGHTA and CDR2 is FQGTGA in the germline V gene. V was cut by 2 bases and J by 2 bases, with 10 bases left in between. CDR3 bases: TGTGCCAGCAGCTTACATGTCAGCCCCTACAATGAGCAGTTCTTC. Protein product: CASSLHVSPYNEQFF.

This clonotype showed up just once. The chain employs TRBV9 and TRBJ2-5, with 9 bases lining up with TRBD2. This CDR3 is 14 amino acids long. The germline V gene has CDR1 SGDLS and CDR2 YYNGEE. J lost 3 bases, V lost 4 bases, and 4 bases had no gene match. CDR3 bases: TGTGCCAGCAGCCCTTTAGCGGGGGAAGAGACCCAGTACTTC. This translates into CASSPLAGEETQYF.

The chain carries TRBV15 and TRBJ2-3; TRBD1 agrees at 10 bases. V gave up 1 base and J gave up 4 bases; unmatched junction bases: 5. CDR3 size: 16 residues. Germline assignment: CDR1 LNHNV and CDR2 YYDKDF (reference sequence). CDR3 residues: CATSRVGTGVADTQYF. For the CDR3, the DNA is TGTGCCACCAGCAGAGTTGGGACAGGGGTGGCAGATACGCAGTATTTT.

This chain connects TRBV7-9 to TRBJ1-5, with a possible D match to TRBD1 (6 bases). CDR3 size: 17 residues. V shed 1 base and J shed 1 base, with 14 bases lying between them. Germline values: CDR1 SEHNR, CDR2 FQNEAQ (reference sequence). The DNA of the CDR3 is TGTGCCAGCAGCTTAGATCGGGGGGCGCCAAGCAATCAGCCCCAGCATTTT. Its translation: CASSLDRGAPSNQPQHF. Full variable domain (remainder filled in from reference TRBV7-9 and TRBJ1-5): DTGVSQNPRHKITKRGQNVTFRCDPISEHNRLYWYRQTLGQGPEFLTYFQNEAQLEKSRLLSDRFSAERPKGSFSTLEIQRTEQGDSAMYLCASSLDRGAPSNQPQHFGDGTRLSIL.

This clonotype was seen only once. The V gene is TRBV7-8, the J gene TRBJ2-3; tentative D call: TRBD1 (6 bases). Per germline, CDR1 SGHVS and CDR2 FQNEAQ. The V gene lost 5 bases and the J gene lost 2 bases, with 29 bases spanning the gap. This CDR3 is built from 20 residues. This CDR3 is CASSDRIYAWARGSTDTQYF. CDR3 DNA sequence: TGTGCCAGCAGCGACAGGATCTACGCGTGGGCTCGAGGGTCCACAGATACGCAGTATTTT.

The rearrangement links TRBV27 to TRBJ2-7; D is uncertain. The V gene lost 5 bases and the J gene lost 2 bases, with 13 bases spanning the gap. Germline V gene lookup returns CDR1 MNHEY and CDR2 SMNVEV (reference sequence). The CDR3 length is 14 residues. CDR3: CASSVFGGTYEQYF. CDR3 sequence (DNA): TGTGCCAGCAGTGTGTTTGGCGGAACCTACGAGCAGTACTTC.

In this sample, this clonotype turned up once. The chain has TRBV7-9 and TRBJ1-5, with 7 positions matching TRBD1. The V segment lost 4 bases and the J segment 3 bases; nucleotides outside the gene matches: 3. The CDR3 loop spans 14 amino acids. Per the germline V gene, CDR1 is SEHNR and CDR2 is FQNEAQ (reference sequence). The CDR3 spells CASSSGQFNQPQHF. In nucleotides, the CDR3 is TGTGCCAGCAGCTCGGGACAGTTCAATCAGCCCCAGCATTTT.

The chain is built from TRBV30 and TRBJ1-1; D gene unclear. The CDR3 runs 12 residues. CDR1 is GTSNPN and CDR2 is SVGIG in the germline V gene (reference sequence). V lost 0 bases and J 6 bases, leaving 8 bases between the germline ends. The CDR3 bases are TGTGCCTGGAGTGTAATGGCCTCTGAAGCTTTCTTT. This codes for CAWSVMASEAFF.